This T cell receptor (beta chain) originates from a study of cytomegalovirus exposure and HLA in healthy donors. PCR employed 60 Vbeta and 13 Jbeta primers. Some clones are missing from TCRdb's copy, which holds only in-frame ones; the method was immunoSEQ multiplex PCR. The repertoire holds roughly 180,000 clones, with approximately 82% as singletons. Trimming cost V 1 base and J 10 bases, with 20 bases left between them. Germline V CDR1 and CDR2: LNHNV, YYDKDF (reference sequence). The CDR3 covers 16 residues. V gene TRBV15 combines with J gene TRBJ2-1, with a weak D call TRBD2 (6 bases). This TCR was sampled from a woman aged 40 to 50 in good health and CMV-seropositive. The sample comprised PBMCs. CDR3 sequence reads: CATSRVGTGATGEQFF. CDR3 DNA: TGTGCCACCAGCAGAGTAGGGACGGGAGCTACGGGGGAGCAGTTCTTC.